This is a list of T cell receptor beta chains from one sample in a study of shared clonotypes between healthy human individuals. Clones were sequenced by immunoSEQ multiplex PCR, and TCRdb holds only the in-frame ones, with some missing. The sample contains roughly 2.4 million clones, around 95% of which appear only once. The sample comprised naive CD4+ T cells sorted from blood. These receptor sequences come from a man between 18 and 35 years old in good health. Each CDR3 is given with its conserved first and last residue.

v_gene: TRBV7-2
j_gene: TRBJ1-2
CDR3aa: CASSLAGAYGYTF

v_gene: TRBV29-1
j_gene: TRBJ1-4
CDR3aa: CSGQGGPNEKLFF

v_gene: TRBV25-1
j_gene: TRBJ2-5
CDR3aa: CASSEYERTYSQETQYF

v_gene: TRBV11-3
j_gene: TRBJ2-5
CDR3aa: CASSVGLPEEETQYF

v_gene: TRBV19
j_gene: TRBJ1-3
CDR3aa: CASSIGQSGNTIYF

v_gene: TRBV1
j_gene: TRBJ1-3
CDR3aa: CTSSQDKGQGATSGNTIYF

v_gene: TRBV7-6
j_gene: TRBJ2-6
CDR3aa: CASSLTSPRLAGDPGANVLTF

v_gene: TRBV4-3
j_gene: TRBJ2-7
CDR3aa: CASSQESGAGEQYF

v_gene: TRBV6-5
j_gene: TRBJ2-7
CDR3aa: CASSPRGSGSYEQYF

v_gene: TRBV5-1
j_gene: TRBJ2-7
CDR3aa: CASFPGQGPQHSYEQYF

v_gene: TRBV5-1
j_gene: TRBJ1-6
CDR3aa: CASSLDRENNSPLHF

v_gene: TRBV29-1
j_gene: TRBJ1-1
CDR3aa: CSVRNRSNTEAFF

v_gene: TRBV2
j_gene: TRBJ2-3
CDR3aa: CASSQLAGGIDTQYF

v_gene: TRBV5-4
j_gene: TRBJ2-5
CDR3aa: CASSSTGGEETQYF

v_gene: TRBV6-1
j_gene: TRBJ1-2
CDR3aa: CASSEALQGADGYTF

v_gene: TRBV4-1
j_gene: TRBJ1-2
CDR3aa: CASSQGDRGWDGYTF

v_gene: TRBV6-1
j_gene: TRBJ1-6
CDR3aa: CASSAREGDSYNSPLHF

v_gene: TRBV19
j_gene: TRBJ1-1
CDR3aa: CASSMKGATEAFF

v_gene: TRBV5-1
j_gene: TRBJ1-2
CDR3aa: CASSLGGGQSNYGYTF

v_gene: TRBV19
j_gene: TRBJ2-6
CDR3aa: CASRGTGSSGANVLTF

v_gene: TRBV2
j_gene: TRBJ2-1
CDR3aa: CASSGGLAGGNEQFF

v_gene: TRBV6-5
j_gene: TRBJ2-1
CDR3aa: CASSSLGGAVNEQFF

v_gene: TRBV9
j_gene: TRBJ1-6
CDR3aa: CASSVGQTNSPLHF

v_gene: TRBV19
j_gene: TRBJ2-2
CDR3aa: CASTPRTNTGELFF

v_gene: TRBV30
j_gene: TRBJ1-2
CDR3aa: CAWSVRAQAGQNYGYTF

v_gene: TRBV23-1
j_gene: TRBJ2-2
CDR3aa: CASSQSFSHRANTGELFF

v_gene: TRBV19
j_gene: TRBJ1-5
CDR3aa: CASNGRSNQPQHF

v_gene: TRBV5-6
j_gene: TRBJ2-7
CDR3aa: CASGSRHLSYEQYF

v_gene: TRBV28
j_gene: TRBJ2-7
CDR3aa: CASSLWGRGSGEQYF

v_gene: TRBV5-1
j_gene: TRBJ2-2
CDR3aa: CASSFERGRFYSELFF

v_gene: TRBV27
j_gene: TRBJ2-2
CDR3aa: CASSSRGTRNTGELFF

v_gene: TRBV11-3
j_gene: TRBJ2-7
CDR3aa: CASSFSNREQYF

v_gene: TRBV21-1
j_gene: TRBJ2-7
CDR3aa: CASSNQGHLGSLEQYF

v_gene: TRBV6-1
j_gene: TRBJ1-6
CDR3aa: CASSEHGPSTTGDNSPLHF

v_gene: TRBV2
j_gene: TRBJ2-7
CDR3aa: CASTLRLAGGQTYEQYF

v_gene: TRBV15
j_gene: TRBJ2-7
CDR3aa: CATSPMPTAGRQSYEQYF

v_gene: TRBV5-1
j_gene: TRBJ1-4
CDR3aa: CASSLEGEKNEKLFF

v_gene: TRBV30
j_gene: TRBJ1-1
CDR3aa: CAWSKWGTEAFF

v_gene: TRBV6-5
j_gene: TRBJ2-3
CDR3aa: CASSRGAGTSPLF

v_gene: TRBV7-8
j_gene: TRBJ1-5
CDR3aa: CASSLYGLNQPQHF

v_gene: TRBV6-1
j_gene: TRBJ1-1
CDR3aa: CASTKTDMNTEAFF

v_gene: TRBV30
j_gene: TRBJ2-7
CDR3aa: CAWSPLKTSGSSYEQYF

v_gene: TRBV10-1
j_gene: TRBJ1-3
CDR3aa: CASKRQLHSGNTIYF

v_gene: TRBV4-1
j_gene: TRBJ1-1
CDR3aa: CASSQGEGLNTEAFF

v_gene: TRBV10-1
j_gene: TRBJ2-1
CDR3aa: CASSDQAGGRNEQFF

v_gene: TRBV14
j_gene: TRBJ1-5
CDR3aa: CASSQKGQPQHF

v_gene: TRBV2
j_gene: TRBJ1-2
CDR3aa: CASRPDGDGYTF

v_gene: TRBV30
j_gene: TRBJ2-7
CDR3aa: CAVVSGIKSYEQYF

v_gene: TRBV2
j_gene: TRBJ1-4
CDR3aa: CASFLGTGNHEKLFF